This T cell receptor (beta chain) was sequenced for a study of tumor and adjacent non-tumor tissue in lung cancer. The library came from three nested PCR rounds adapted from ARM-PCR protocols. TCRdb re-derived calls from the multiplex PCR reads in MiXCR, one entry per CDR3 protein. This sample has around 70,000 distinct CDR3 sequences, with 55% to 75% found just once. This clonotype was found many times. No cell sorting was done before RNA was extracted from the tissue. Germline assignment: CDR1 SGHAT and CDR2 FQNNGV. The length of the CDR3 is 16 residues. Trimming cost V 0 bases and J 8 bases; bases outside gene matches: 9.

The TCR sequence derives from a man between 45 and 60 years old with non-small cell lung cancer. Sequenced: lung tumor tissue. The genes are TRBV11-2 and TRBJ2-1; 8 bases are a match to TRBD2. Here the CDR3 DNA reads TGTGCCAGCAGCTTAGAAAGCGGGAGATTTAGGTATGAGCAGTTCTTC. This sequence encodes CASSLESGRFRYEQFF.